A single sample is the source of the 2 T cell receptor beta chains below, sequenced in a study of blood T cell repertoires in COVID-19. Data came from immunoSEQ multiplex PCR; TCRdb stores just in-frame clones and leaves some out. The sample consists of some 270,000 clones, approximately 91% of them appearing once. The sequenced sample was peripheral blood. The receptors shown here come from a man between 45 and 60 years old with acute or convalescent COVID-19.

This clone was observed a single time. V is TRBV29-1 and J is TRBJ2-3, with TRBD1 matching over 10 bases. The junction had 4 bases not matched to a gene; V was cut back by 6 bases and J by 4 bases. This CDR3 comprises 13 residues. Per germline, CDR1 SQVTM and CDR2 ANQGSEA. CDR3 bases: TGCAGCGTGGAGGGACAGGGGTCAGATACGCAGTATTTT. It yields the protein CSVEGQGSDTQYF.

This clone was seen just once. This rearrangement joins TRBV18 to TRBJ1-5, with 10 bases matching TRBD1. Trimming cost V 3 bases and J 3 bases; bases outside gene matches: 8. The CDR3 is 17 residues long. Germline V CDR1 and CDR2: KGHSH, LQKENI. The CDR3 DNA reads TGTGCCAGCTCACCCTCGGGACAGGGGACCTCCAATCAGCCCCAGCATTTT. Encoded protein: CASSPSGQGTSNQPQHF.